Below are 24 T cell receptor beta chains sequenced from a single sample in a study of blood T cell repertoires in COVID-19. Some clones are missing from TCRdb's copy, which holds only in-frame ones; the method was immunoSEQ multiplex PCR. This table has under 25,000 clones, 83% appearing once. Sequencing was performed on peripheral blood. The receptors shown here come from a man in his 70s with acute or convalescent COVID-19.

The chain couples TRBV24-1 to TRBJ1-1; 11 bases are shared with TRBD1. This CDR3 is 13 amino acids long. Germline V lookup: CDR1 KGHDR, CDR2 SFDVKD. Trimming cost V 7 bases and J 7 bases; bases outside gene matches: 4. CDR3 DNA: TGTGCCACCAGAGGACAGGGGGCAGGTGAAGCTTTCTTT. Its protein is CATRGQGAGEAFF.

The CDR3 DNA reads TGCGCCAGCAGTGACCCGTTCCGGGGGGGTGGAGATACGCAGTATTTT. Translating it yields CASSDPFRGGGDTQYF. The V and J genes are TRBV10-1 and TRBJ2-3; TRBD2 agrees at 8 bases. This CDR3 spans 16 amino acids. Germline-derived CDR1 and CDR2 are WNHNN and SYGVQD (reference sequence). V lost 3 bases and J lost 5; bases outside the gene matches: 10.

This clone was observed a handful of times. The chain links TRBV18 to TRBJ2-1; a weak D match, TRBD1 (5 bases). Trimming cost V 2 bases and J 5 bases, with 7 bases left between them. The CDR3 runs 13 residues. Germline CDR1 is KGHSH and CDR2 is LQKENI. CDR3: CASSPGRDNEQFF. CDR3 in DNA: TGTGCCAGCTCACCAGGCAGGGACAATGAGCAGTTCTTC.

V gene TRBV21-1 combines with J gene TRBJ2-1; the D call of TRBD1 is as the table states it, not checked on the DNA. TRBV21-1 is marked as a pseudogene. CDR3 length: 15 residues. The CDR3 spells CASSKVKGVDNEQFF. The CDR3 DNA reads TGTGCCAGCAGCAAAGTAAAGGGGGTCGACAATGAGCAGTTCTTC.

This chain connects TRBV7-6 to TRBJ2-2, with D perhaps matching TRBD1 (5 bases). CDR1 and CDR2 from the germline V gene are SGHVS and FNYEAQ. The ends were cut back, 4 bases at V and 6 bases at J, with 18 bases in the middle. The CDR3 loop spans 16 amino acids. The CDR3 coding sequence is TGTGCCAGCAGCTCTCGGGCAGGACAACGAGCCGGGGAGCTGTTTTTT. This gives the protein CASSSRAGQRAGELFF.

In nucleotides, the CDR3 is TGTGCCAGCTCTCCTTCAGGGGTGAATAATCAGCCCCAGCATTTT. Its protein is CASSPSGVNNQPQHF. V and J are TRBV18 and TRBJ1-5; D might be TRBD1 (6 bases). Trimming took off 6 bases at V and 4 bases at J, with 16 bases between the two ends. Germline assignment: CDR1 KGHSH and CDR2 LQKENI. The length of the CDR3 is 15 residues. Based on the CDR3 plus reference TRBV18 and TRBJ1-5, the full variable domain is NAGVMQNPRHLVRRRGQEARLRCSPMKGHSHVYWYRQLPEEGLKFMVYLQKENIIDESGMPKERFSAEFPKEGPSILRIQQVVRGDSAAYFCASSPSGVNNQPQHFGDGTRLSIL.

By share, this clone ranks as medium-sized. The V and J genes are TRBV5-5 and TRBJ2-7; D possibly corresponds to TRBD1 (5 bases). Germline V gives CDR1 SGHKS, CDR2 YYEKEE (reference sequence). V lost 2 bases, J lost 0 bases, and 6 bases lay in between. The CDR3 is 13 residues long. This chain's CDR3 is CASSLQASYEQYF. The CDR3 DNA follows: TGTGCCAGCAGCTTACAGGCCTCCTACGAGCAGTACTTC.

The rearrangement uses TRBV23-1 and TRBJ1-5; D perhaps matches TRBD1 (6 bases). TRBV23-1 is flagged as an ORF with uncertain function. Trimming shortened V by 2 bases and J by 3 bases, and 11 bases separated the two germline ends. The CDR3 has 15 amino acids. CDR3 amino acids: CASSQGRGYNQPQHF. The CDR3 DNA reads TGCGCCAGCAGTCAAGGAAGGGGGTACAATCAGCCCCAGCATTTT.

The chain has TRBV18 and TRBJ1-1; D possibly corresponds to TRBD1 (5 bases). This CDR3 contains 13 residues. The V gene lost 3 bases and the J gene lost 11 bases, with 16 bases spanning the gap. Germline lookup yields CDR1 KGHSH and CDR2 LQKENI. The CDR3 sequence is CASSPRDGEAAFF. The CDR3 nucleotides are TGTGCCAGCTCACCGCGGGACGGGGAGGCGGCTTTCTTT.

The chain employs TRBV6-2 or TRBV6-3 and TRBJ2-7; D unclear. This CDR3 spans 13 amino acids. Germline CDR1 is MNHEY and CDR2 is SVGEGT. Trimming shortened V by 0 bases and J by 7 bases, and 10 bases separated the two germline ends. CDR3 loop: CASSYSRGQEQYF. Written as DNA, the CDR3 is TGTGCCAGCAGTTACTCGAGAGGCCAAGAGCAGTACTTC.

This clone was observed once. This chain links TRBV7-9 with TRBJ1-2, with no clear D. Trimming removed 4 bases at V and 4 bases at J, with 13 bases between. Per germline, CDR1 SEHNR and CDR2 FQNEAQ (reference sequence). CDR3 length equals 14 residues. The CDR3 is CASSSGPLGYGYTF. In DNA form, the CDR3 reads TGTGCCAGCAGCTCCGGCCCTCTAGGCTATGGCTACACCTTC.

V and J are TRBV9 and TRBJ2-3, with D tentatively TRBD2 (6 bases). The CDR3 sequence is 16 residues long. Between the trimmed V and J ends, which lost 0 bases and 9 bases, there was a span of 20 bases. CDR1 and CDR2 from the germline V gene are SGDLS and YYNGEE. The CDR3 nucleotides are TGTGCCAGCAGCGTAGACCGAGGTAGCGGAGGCAACACGCAGTATTTT. Translated, it gives CASSVDRGSGGNTQYF.

V gene TRBV29-1 combines with J gene TRBJ2-7; a weak D match, TRBD2 (6 bases). This CDR3 has 16 amino acids. The V gene's germline CDR1 is SQVTM and CDR2 ANQGSEA. V was trimmed by 7 bases and J by 4 bases, leaving 26 bases between them. In DNA form, the CDR3 reads TGCAGCGCTATGACCCGAGTGGGGGGTACCATGTACGAGCAGTACTTC. It encodes CSAMTRVGGTMYEQYF.

This clone was detected only once. The chain uses TRBV7-2 and TRBJ2-2, with TRBD2 matching over 9 bases. Germline CDR1 and CDR2: SGHTA and FQGNSA. The length of the CDR3 is 15 residues. V shed 4 bases, J shed 1 base, and the junction held 1 base outside the gene matches. CDR3 DNA sequence: TGTGCCAGCAGCTATAGCGGGGGGAACACCGGGGAGCTGTTTTTT. Amino acids: CASSYSGGNTGELFF.

The chain is built from TRBV19 and TRBJ2-3, with 7 bases identical to TRBD2. This CDR3 spans 14 amino acids. The V gene end was trimmed by 8 bases and the J gene end by 0 bases; junction bases not matched to a gene: 5. Germline assignment: CDR1 LNHDA and CDR2 SQIVND (reference sequence). CDR3 in DNA: TGTGCCAGTCAGACCGGGGGGAGCACAGATACGCAGTATTTT. Amino acid sequence: CASQTGGSTDTQYF. Variable domain in full (rest from reference TRBV19 and TRBJ2-3): DGGITQSPKYLFRKEGQNVTLSCEQNLNHDAMYWYRQDPGQGLRLIYYSQIVNDFQKGDIAEGYSVSREKKESFPLTVTSAQKNPTAFYLCASQTGGSTDTQYFGPGTRLTVL.

This clone was seen only once. The rearrangement links TRBV27 to TRBJ2-1; 7 bases are a match to TRBD2. J lost 0 bases, V lost 8 bases, and 7 bases had no gene match. Germline assignment: CDR1 MNHEY and CDR2 SMNVEV (reference sequence). CDR3 size: 15 residues. The CDR3 nucleotides are TGTGCCAGCGCTAGGGGAGGGAGCTCCTACAATGAGCAGTTCTTC. As protein: CASARGGSSYNEQFF.

The chain employs TRBV18 and TRBJ1-3; 9 bases match TRBD1. Germline-derived CDR1 and CDR2 are KGHSH and LQKENI. The CDR3 totals 15 residues. Unmatched junction bases numbered 3, after V lost 2 bases and J lost 4 bases. The CDR3 protein is CASSPGQGLGNTIYF. DNA for the CDR3: TGTGCCAGCTCACCAGGACAGGGGCTCGGAAACACCATATATTTT.

The chain uses TRBV7-2 and TRBJ2-3, with D hard to call. The CDR3 totals 14 residues. Germline loops: CDR1 SGHTA, CDR2 FQGNSA. Trimming took 4 bases from V and 3 from J, leaving 11 bases between them. This chain's CDR3 is CASSSLFSTDTQYF. In DNA, the CDR3 is TGTGCCAGCAGCTCTTTATTTTCGACAGATACGCAGTATTTT.

Regarding this clone: Sequence at one end of the junction differs from germline and may be a read error. The chain employs TRBV3-1 (or the pseudogene TRBV3-2) and TRBJ1-1; maybe TRBD1 (5 bases). This CDR3 contains 14 residues. Germline V gene lookup returns CDR1 LGHDT and CDR2 YNNKEL (reference sequence). The CDR3 protein is CASRGGAPITEAFF. CDR3 DNA sequence: TGCGCCTCTCGGGGAGGGGCACCGATCACTGAAGCTTTCTTT.

The chain recombines TRBV29-1 with TRBJ2-2; 15 bases are a match to TRBD2. V lost 6 bases to trimming and J lost 6 bases; unmatched junction nucleotides: 2. The CDR3 runs to 14 residues. CDR1 is SQVTM, CDR2 ANQGSEA, per germline. The CDR3 reads CSVGTSGRSGELFF. The CDR3, as DNA: TGCAGCGTCGGGACTAGCGGGAGGTCCGGGGAGCTGTTTTTT.

The chain carries TRBV28 and TRBJ2-2; TRBD2 agrees at 11 bases. After removal of 8 bases from V and 4 bases from J, the junction contained 6 bases not matched to a gene. The CDR3 is 15 amino acids. Germline values: CDR1 MDHEN, CDR2 SYDVKM. CDR3 region: CASGSLAGGTGELFF. CDR3 in DNA: TGTGCCAGCGGATCCCTAGCGGGAGGCACCGGGGAGCTGTTTTTT.

J is TRBJ1-5 and V is TRBV4-1, with TRBD1 matching over 11 bases. Germline V CDR1 and CDR2: MGHRA, YSYEKL. The CDR3 is made up of 13 amino acids. V gave up 11 bases and J gave up 4 bases; unmatched junction bases: 4. The CDR3, as DNA: TGCGCCTGCGGGACAGGGGGTAATCAGCCCCAGCATTTT. Translated, it gives CACGTGGNQPQHF.

The chain carries TRBV6-5 and TRBJ2-7; possible D gene TRBD1, 6 bases. The CDR3 runs 13 residues. The germline V gene has CDR1 MNHEY and CDR2 SVGAGI. V was trimmed by 8 bases and J by 2 bases, leaving 13 bases between them. CDR3 in amino acids: CASRTATAYEQYF. CDR3 sequence (DNA): TGTGCCAGCCGGACAGCCACAGCCTACGAGCAGTACTTC.

The genes are TRBV12-3 or TRBV12-4 and TRBJ2-3, with 7 bases fitting TRBD2. V was pared by 7 bases and J by 3 bases, with 1 base of the junction left unmatched. This CDR3 has 12 amino acids. The CDR3 loop reads CASTSGTDTQYF. For the CDR3, the DNA is TGTGCCAGCACTAGCGGTACAGATACGCAGTATTTT.